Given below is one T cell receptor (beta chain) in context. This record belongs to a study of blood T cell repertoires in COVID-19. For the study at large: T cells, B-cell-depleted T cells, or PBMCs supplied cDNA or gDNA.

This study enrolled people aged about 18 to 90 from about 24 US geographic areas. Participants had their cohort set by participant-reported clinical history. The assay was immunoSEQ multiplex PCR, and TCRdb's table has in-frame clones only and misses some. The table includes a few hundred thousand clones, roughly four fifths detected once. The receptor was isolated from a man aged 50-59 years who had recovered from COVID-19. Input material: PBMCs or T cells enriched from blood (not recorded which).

The CDR3 region is CASRPGTSGGAGTDTQYF. The CDR3 DNA follows: TGTGCCAGCAGACCCGGGACTAGCGGGGGGGCGGGCACAGATACGCAGTATTTT. The chain links TRBV2 to TRBJ2-3; 16 bases fit TRBD2. The V gene end was trimmed by 6 bases and the J gene end by 1 base; junction bases not matched to a gene: 7. The CDR3 is 18 residues long. The germline V gene encodes CDR1 SNHLY and CDR2 FYNNEI.